The 20 T cell receptor beta chains listed next were all sequenced from one sample in a study of Tregs in tolerant kidney transplant recipients. Profiling relied on immunoSEQ multiplex PCR, and the TCRdb table lists in-frame clones only, not all of them. The repertoire includes tens of thousands of clones, 95% of them detected once, and approximately 0.41% sits in the top ten. Their antigens remain unidentified. Sequencing was performed on Tregs from blood cultured with allogeneic cells. Receptors originate from a human donor in good health.

As DNA, the CDR3 is TGCGCCAGCAGCCGGGACTATCCCATGAACACTGAAGCTTTCTTT. It codes for CASSRDYPMNTEAFF. This sequence joins TRBV5-1 and TRBJ1-1, with a possible D match to TRBD1 (5 bases). Trimming stripped 4 bases from V and 0 bases from J, with 13 bases between. Germline V CDR1 and CDR2: SGHRS, YFSETQ. The CDR3 length is 15 residues. Complete variable domain (other parts from reference TRBV5-1 and TRBJ1-1): KAGVTQTPRYLIKTRGQQVTLSCSPISGHRSVSWYQQTPGQGLQFLFEYFSETQRNKGNFPGRFSGRQFSNSRSEMNVSTLELGDSALYLCASSRDYPMNTEAFFGQGTRLTVV.

J is TRBJ2-5 and V is TRBV23-1; tentative D call: TRBD1 (7 bases). The J call may be incorrect, as the DNA end agrees better with TRBJ2-7. TRBV23-1 is marked as an open reading frame, function uncertain. The CDR3 sequence is 18 residues long. The CDR3, as DNA: TGCGCCAGCAGTCAGGGGGGACAGTTTTCTCTTTTCCCCAACGAGCAGTACTTC. Translating gives CASSQGGQFSLFPNEQYF.

This sequence joins TRBV5-4 and TRBJ1-6, with 8 bases identical to TRBD1. Unmatched junction bases numbered 12, after V lost 1 base and J lost 9 bases. Germline CDR1 reads SGHNT; CDR2 reads YYREEE (reference sequence). This CDR3 contains 17 residues. The CDR3 reads CASSLPPLQGQASPLHF. DNA for the CDR3: TGTGCCAGCAGCTTGCCTCCGTTACAGGGACAGGCTTCACCCCTCCACTTT.

V gene TRBV5-1 combines with J gene TRBJ2-7, with D tentatively TRBD1 or TRBD2 (5 bases each). V was pared by 4 bases and J by 3 bases, with 14 bases between. This CDR3 is built from 14 residues. The germline V gene encodes CDR1 SGHRS and CDR2 YFSETQ. The CDR3 region has the DNA TGCGCCAGCAGCCCCCGGGACGGCGACTACGAGCAGTACTTC. Its protein is CASSPRDGDYEQYF. The full variable domain, completed using reference TRBV5-1 and TRBJ2-7, is KAGVTQTPRYLIKTRGQQVTLSCSPISGHRSVSWYQQTPGQGLQFLFEYFSETQRNKGNFPGRFSGRQFSNSRSEMNVSTLELGDSALYLCASSPRDGDYEQYFGPGTRLTVT.

V gene TRBV27 combines with J gene TRBJ2-5; 15 nucleotides align to TRBD2. The CDR3 has 19 residues. V lost 6 bases to trimming and J lost 2 bases; unmatched junction nucleotides: 13. Germline V gene data show CDR1 as MNHEY and CDR2 as SMNVEV (reference sequence). The CDR3 DNA is TGTGCCAGCAGACGAGGACTAGCGGGGGGGCCGTGGGGTCAAGAGACCCAGTACTTC. Translation: CASRRGLAGGPWGQETQYF.

The genes are TRBV7-2 and TRBJ1-4, with 9 nucleotides matching TRBD1. The CDR3 contains 14 residues. Germline V gene data show CDR1 as SGHTA and CDR2 as FQGNSA. The V gene end was trimmed by 4 bases and the J gene end by 10 bases; junction bases not matched to a gene: 7. The CDR3 loop reads CASSSVPGQGKLFF. The CDR3, as DNA: TGTGCCAGCAGCTCGGTCCCGGGACAGGGAAAACTGTTTTTT.

V and J are TRBV25-1 and TRBJ2-5; TRBD1 aligns across 10 bases. The trim removed 3 bases at V and 5 bases at J, leaving 6 bases unmatched. Per the germline V gene, CDR1 is MGHDK and CDR2 is SYGVNS. This CDR3 is built from 15 residues. The CDR3 loop reads CASSDPTGGGETQYF. The CDR3 DNA sequence: TGTGCCAGCAGTGATCCGACAGGGGGCGGTGAGACCCAGTACTTC.

The chain has TRBV7-7 and TRBJ2-1; 7 bases agree with TRBD2. Per the germline V gene, CDR1 is SSHAT and CDR2 is FNYEAQ (reference sequence). Trimming took 0 bases from V and 2 from J; bases not matched to a gene: 4. CDR3 length: 16 amino acids. The CDR3 bases are TGTGCCAGCAGCTTAGCCTGGGGGACTACCTACAATGAGCAGTTCTTC. This gives the protein CASSLAWGTTYNEQFF.

This chain links TRBV19 with TRBJ1-1; 7 positions agree with TRBD1. The V segment lost 10 bases and the J segment 0 bases; nucleotides outside the gene matches: 8. Germline V gene data show CDR1 as LNHDA and CDR2 as SQIVND (reference sequence). The CDR3 totals 14 residues. CDR3 sequence reads: CATNPGQLNTEAFF. CDR3 sequence (DNA): TGTGCCACAAATCCGGGACAGCTGAACACTGAAGCTTTCTTT.

The chain couples TRBV6-6 to TRBJ1-1; D ambiguous. This CDR3 comprises 15 residues. Trimming pared 6 bases from V and 0 bases from J, leaving 14 bases between. Germline values: CDR1 MNHNY, CDR2 SVGAGI (reference sequence). The CDR3 DNA sequence: TGTGCCAGCAGGGGCACTCCCCCTCTGAACACTGAAGCTTTCTTT. Translating it yields CASRGTPPLNTEAFF.

The rearrangement links TRBV6-6 to TRBJ1-5; D unclear. Trimming left V 0 bases short and J 7 bases short, with 10 bases between. Germline V CDR1 and CDR2: MNHNY, SVGAGI (reference sequence). The CDR3 has 14 amino acids. The chain's CDR3 is CASSYSLGPQPQHF. The CDR3 DNA follows: TGTGCCAGCAGTTACTCGCTAGGCCCACAGCCCCAGCATTTT.

The gene calls are TRBV5-1 and TRBJ1-1, with D perhaps matching TRBD1 (6 bases). Deletions cut 4 bases from V and 4 bases from J, with 14 bases between. The CDR3 totals 14 residues. Germline CDR1 SGHRS, CDR2 YFSETQ. DNA of the CDR3: TGCGCCAGCAGCCGGGGTGGGGGCGGCACTGAAGCTTTCTTT. Amino acids: CASSRGGGGTEAFF.

Written as DNA, the CDR3 is TGTGCCAGCAGTCTAGGACTAGCGAGCGAGCAGTACTTC. This encodes CASSLGLASEQYF. The chain has TRBV6-6 and TRBJ2-7; the match to TRBD2 covers 9 bases. The germline V gene has CDR1 MNHNY and CDR2 SVGAGI (reference sequence). Unmatched junction bases numbered 5, after V lost 5 bases and J lost 6 bases. CDR3 length: 13 residues.

V and J are TRBV11-3 and TRBJ2-2; tentatively, D is TRBD1 (6 bases). The V gene's germline CDR1 is SGHNT and CDR2 YENEEA. Trimming cost V 2 bases and J 4 bases, with 14 bases left between them. The CDR3 length is 16 residues. The CDR3 sequence: CASSLSWGLGTGELFF. The CDR3 DNA reads as TGTGCCAGCAGCTTATCTTGGGGGCTCGGCACCGGGGAGCTGTTTTTT.

The CDR3 loop reads CASSLGPAGGDTEAFF. The CDR3 DNA reads TGTGCCAGCAGTTTGGGCCCCGCAGGAGGGGACACTGAAGCTTTCTTT. The chain combines TRBV28 with TRBJ1-1, with D tentatively TRBD1 (5 bases). Looked up from germline, CDR1 is MDHEN and CDR2 is SYDVKM. The CDR3 spans 16 residues. V was shortened by 3 bases and J by 3 bases, with 17 bases between the two germline ends.

J is TRBJ2-5 and V is TRBV30; 7 nucleotides match TRBD2. This CDR3 contains 14 residues. The V gene end was trimmed by 4 bases and the J gene end by 8 bases; junction bases not matched to a gene: 13. Germline V gene data show CDR1 as GTSNPN and CDR2 as SVGIG (reference sequence). The CDR3 loop is CAWTVSGGRGTQYF. DNA for the CDR3: TGTGCCTGGACCGTATCCGGGGGGAGGGGTACCCAGTACTTC.

A few counts support this clone. V is TRBV19 and J is TRBJ1-5, with 7 nucleotides matching TRBD1. The CDR3 is 15 amino acids. CDR1 and CDR2 from the germline V gene are LNHDA and SQIVND (reference sequence). The V segment lost 7 bases and the J segment 4 bases; nucleotides outside the gene matches: 10. CDR3 DNA sequence: TGTGCCAGTATACTCTCCACAGGGGTGAATCAGCCCCAGCATTTT. Translated: CASILSTGVNQPQHF.

The table lists this clone with a count of one. The DNA is left out, because the CDR3 cannot be placed on it with certainty; the CDR3 is given as TCRdb lists it. The genes are TRBV21-1 and TRBJ1-2. TRBV21-1 is reported as a pseudogene. The CDR3 is 15 residues long, ends included. CDR3 residues: CASSKVGSGADGYTF.

V is TRBV10-2 and J is TRBJ2-7, with 10 bases fitting TRBD2. V shed 5 bases, J shed 5 bases, and the junction held 9 bases outside the gene matches. CDR3 length: 15 residues. CDR1 and CDR2 (germline): WSHSY, SAAADI. CDR3 sequence reads: CASSTSGVVSNEQYF. The CDR3 bases are TGCGCCAGCAGTACTAGCGGGGTTGTCTCGAACGAGCAGTACTTC.

The rearrangement links TRBV11-2 to TRBJ2-7, with D possibly TRBD1 on 6 matching bases. In germline, CDR1 is SGHAT, CDR2 FQNNGV. V was pared by 10 bases and J by 0 bases, with 16 bases between. The CDR3 covers 14 residues. For the CDR3, the DNA is TGTGCCACCCGAGTGGGGGCCGGCTCCTACGAGCAGTACTTC. Amino acids: CATRVGAGSYEQYF.